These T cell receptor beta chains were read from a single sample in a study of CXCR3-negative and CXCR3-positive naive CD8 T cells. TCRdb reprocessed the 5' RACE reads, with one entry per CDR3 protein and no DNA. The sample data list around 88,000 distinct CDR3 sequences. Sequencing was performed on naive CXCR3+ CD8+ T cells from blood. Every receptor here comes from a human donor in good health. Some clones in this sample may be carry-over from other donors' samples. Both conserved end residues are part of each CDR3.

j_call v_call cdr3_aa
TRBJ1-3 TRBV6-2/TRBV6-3 CASKTRRGNSGNTIYF
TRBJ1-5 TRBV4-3 CASSLNRAQAQPQHF
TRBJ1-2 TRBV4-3 CASSQAGANYGYTF
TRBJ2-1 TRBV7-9 CASSPSRLETYNEQFF
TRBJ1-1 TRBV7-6 CASSLASYTEAFF
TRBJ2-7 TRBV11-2 CASGWAGLYEQYF
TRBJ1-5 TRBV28 CASSSTGRNQPQHF
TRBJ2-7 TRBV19 CASRMRGYYEQYF
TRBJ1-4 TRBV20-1 CSASPGISTNEKLFF
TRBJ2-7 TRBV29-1 CSAAHSYEQYF
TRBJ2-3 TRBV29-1 CSVNGLFNTDTQYF
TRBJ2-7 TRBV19 CASSIEAESTYEQYF
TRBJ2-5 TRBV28 CASRSGTGQETQYF
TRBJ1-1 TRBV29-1 CSVDFGSVNTEAFF
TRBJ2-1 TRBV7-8 CASSSPGLRAHEQFF